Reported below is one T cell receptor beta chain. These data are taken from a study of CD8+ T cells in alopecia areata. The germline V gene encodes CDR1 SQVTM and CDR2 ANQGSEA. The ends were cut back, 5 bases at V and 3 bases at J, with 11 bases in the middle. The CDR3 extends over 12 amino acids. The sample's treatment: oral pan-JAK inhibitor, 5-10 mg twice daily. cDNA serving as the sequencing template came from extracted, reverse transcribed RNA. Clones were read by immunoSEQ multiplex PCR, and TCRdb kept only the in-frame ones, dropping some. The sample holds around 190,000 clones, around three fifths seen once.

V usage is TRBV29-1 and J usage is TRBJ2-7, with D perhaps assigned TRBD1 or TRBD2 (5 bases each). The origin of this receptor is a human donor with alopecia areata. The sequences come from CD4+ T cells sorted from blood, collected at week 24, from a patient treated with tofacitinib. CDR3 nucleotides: TGCAGCGTTCTCCGGGACGGCTACGAGCAGTACTTC. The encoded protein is CSVLRDGYEQYF.